This T cell receptor beta chain was retrieved from a study of T cell responses to AZD1222 COVID-19 vaccine. In germline, CDR1 is SGHKS, CDR2 YYEKEE (reference sequence). V was trimmed by 4 bases and J by 0 bases, leaving 14 bases between them. The CDR3 length is 16 residues. The repertoire was sequenced with immunoSEQ multiplex PCR; TCRdb's copy has only in-frame clones and lacks some. The sample yields approximately 120,000 clones, about 88% seen once. This clone was observed a handful of times. The V and J genes are TRBV5-5 and TRBJ1-3; D might be TRBD1 (5 bases). The sequencing here drew on peripheral blood, taken 28 days after the second AZD1222 dose. The receptor was derived from an adult who received the AZD1222 COVID-19 vaccine. The CDR3: CASSPPGQISGNTIYF. The CDR3 bases are TGTGCCAGCAGCCCACCAGGGCAGATCTCTGGAAACACCATATATTTT.